These 25 T cell receptor beta chains originate from one sample sequenced in a study of cytomegalovirus exposure and HLA in healthy donors. 60 Vbeta and 13 Jbeta primers were used in PCR. The data were produced by immunoSEQ multiplex PCR, yet TCRdb's version contains in-frame clones alone and is incomplete. This table has about 140,000 clones, 80% to 90% appearing once. The sequenced sample consisted of PBMCs. The receptors stem from a woman between 25 and 40 years old in good health and CMV-seronegative.

The rearrangement uses TRBV2 and TRBJ2-7, with TRBD1 matching 9 bases. CDR1 is SNHLY, CDR2 FYNNEI, per germline. With V trimmed by 8 bases and J by 2 bases, 7 bases remained unmatched. This CDR3 contains 14 residues. CDR3 loop: CASYSGTGTYEQYF. The CDR3 DNA reads as TGTGCCAGCTACTCCGGGACAGGGACCTACGAGCAGTACTTC.

The table lists this clone with a few counts. This chain links TRBV10-3 with TRBJ1-6, with 10 nucleotides matching TRBD1. The germline V gene encodes CDR1 ENHRY and CDR2 SYGVKD. The CDR3 contains 14 residues. Germline trimming cut 6 bases from V and 7 bases from J; bases unmatched to any gene: 3. CDR3 residues: CAISKGQGNSPLHF. For the CDR3, the DNA is TGTGCCATCAGCAAGGGACAGGGGAATTCACCCCTCCACTTT.

J is TRBJ2-7 and V is TRBV7-2; a weak D match, TRBD1 (5 bases). The V end lost 1 base, the J end lost 2 bases, and 12 bases lay between the germline ends. CDR3 length: 15 residues. CDR1 and CDR2 from the germline V gene are SGHTA and FQGNSA. CDR3 in DNA: TGTGCCAGCAGCTTAGAAACAGGCGCTACCTACGAGCAGTACTTC. Translating it yields CASSLETGATYEQYF.

The chain carries TRBV5-4 and TRBJ1-6; 9 positions match TRBD1. The CDR3 has 16 amino acids. Germline values: CDR1 SGHNT, CDR2 YYREEE (reference sequence). The junction had 8 bases not matched to a gene; V was cut back by 4 bases and J by 6 bases. In DNA form, the CDR3 reads TGTGCCAGCAGCCCACGGACAGGGGAACCTAATTCACCCCTCCACTTT. This encodes CASSPRTGEPNSPLHF.

This chain joins TRBV2 and TRBJ2-7; tentatively, D is TRBD1 (7 bases). This CDR3 region has 15 residues. V lost 4 bases, J lost 5 bases, and 18 bases lay in between. Germline V gene lookup returns CDR1 SNHLY and CDR2 FYNNEI. The CDR3 DNA follows: TGTGCCAGCAGTGGGAGGGGGACAGTTTTCCACGAGCAGTACTTC. Translation: CASSGRGTVFHEQYF.

The rearrangement joins TRBV15 to TRBJ2-5, with D unresolved. Germline lookup yields CDR1 LNHNV and CDR2 YYDKDF (reference sequence). Trimming stripped 0 bases from V and 2 bases from J, with 10 bases between. The CDR3 contains 15 residues. The CDR3 region has the DNA TGTGCCACCAGCAGAGAATGGCTAGGACAAGAGACCCAGTACTTC. Its protein is CATSREWLGQETQYF.

The chain is built from TRBV7-2 and TRBJ2-1; 12 nucleotides align to TRBD2. The germline gives CDR1 SGHTA, CDR2 FQGNSA. V was clipped by 6 bases and J by 7 bases; unmatched bases: 4. The CDR3 loop spans 14 amino acids. The CDR3 bases are TGTGCCAGCAGGCTAGCGGGGGGGCGTAATGAGCAGTTCTTC. Protein: CASRLAGGRNEQFF.

The count of this clone is one. The chain recombines TRBV6-1 with TRBJ1-1; D unclear. This CDR3 has 19 residues. V gave up 2 bases and J gave up 0 bases, with 22 bases separating them. CDR1 and CDR2 from the germline V gene are MNHNS and SASEGT. In DNA, the CDR3 is TGTGCCAGCAGTGAACTCCCGCCCGACTTTTTTCTCATGAACACTGAAGCTTTCTTT. As protein: CASSELPPDFFLMNTEAFF.

The J gene is TRBJ1-2, the V gene TRBV6-5; TRBD1 aligns across 7 bases. Unmatched junction bases numbered 2, after V lost 5 bases and J lost 2 bases. The CDR3 contains 13 residues. Germline lookup yields CDR1 MNHEY and CDR2 SVGAGI. CDR3 loop: CASSMTGNYGYTF. The CDR3 region has the DNA TGTGCCAGCAGTATGACAGGGAACTATGGCTACACCTTC.

The chain links TRBV27 to TRBJ2-7; 8 nucleotides line up with TRBD1. This CDR3 is 14 amino acids long. The germline CDR1 and CDR2 sequences are MNHEY and SMNVEV (reference sequence). Trimming took 4 bases from V and 4 from J; bases not matched to a gene: 6. The DNA for the CDR3 is TGTGCCAGCAGTTCCGGGACAGGAGGATACGAGCAGTACTTC. Its translation: CASSSGTGGYEQYF.

The rearrangement links TRBV5-1 to TRBJ2-5; D call uncertain. CDR1 and CDR2 from the germline V gene are SGHRS and YFSETQ. Trimming pared 1 base from V and 1 base from J, leaving 8 bases between. The CDR3 runs 14 residues. CDR3 in amino acids: CASSLNGPQETQYF. Written as DNA, the CDR3 is TGCGCCAGCAGCTTGAATGGGCCCCAAGAGACCCAGTACTTC. The full variable domain, rest sourced from reference TRBV5-1 and TRBJ2-5, is KAGVTQTPRYLIKTRGQQVTLSCSPISGHRSVSWYQQTPGQGLQFLFEYFSETQRNKGNFPGRFSGRQFSNSRSEMNVSTLELGDSALYLCASSLNGPQETQYFGPGTRLLVL.

J is TRBJ1-2 and V is TRBV28; TRBD1 might be the D (6 bases). V was cut by 6 bases and J by 4 bases, with 18 bases left in between. Looked up from germline, CDR1 is MDHEN and CDR2 is SYDVKM. This CDR3 comprises 15 residues. This CDR3 is CASRGSGGATYGYTF. The CDR3 DNA reads as TGTGCCAGCAGGGGATCTGGGGGGGCGACCTATGGCTACACCTTC.

On this clone itself: Compared with germline, one end of the junction differs, possibly owing to a read error. The chain couples TRBV19 to TRBJ2-7, with D maybe TRBD2 (5 bases). CDR1 and CDR2 from the germline V gene are LNHDA and SQIVND (reference sequence). The CDR3 spans 13 residues. CDR3: CASSIDLSTDCNF. The DNA for the CDR3 is TGTGCCAGTAGTATAGATCTATCGACGGACTGTAACTTC. The variable domain in full, completed from reference TRBV19 and TRBJ2-7, reads DGGITQSPKYLFRKEGQNVTLSCEQNLNHDAMYWYRQDPGQGLRLIYYSQIVNDFQKGDIAEGYSVSREKKESFPLTVTSAQKNPTAFYLCASSIDLSTDCNFGPGTRLTVT.

This rearrangement joins TRBV5-1 to TRBJ1-4, with 7 bases fitting TRBD1. Per the germline V gene, CDR1 is SGHRS and CDR2 is YFSETQ. The junction had 5 bases not matched to a gene; V was cut back by 4 bases and J by 8 bases. This CDR3 contains 13 residues. As DNA, the CDR3 is TGCGCCAGCAGCCGGACAGGCGGAGAAAAACTGTTTTTT. Its translation is CASSRTGGEKLFF.

This clone showed up just a few times. For the CDR3, the DNA is TGTGCCAGCAGCTTAATTTCGGGACAGGGGTGGGACACTGAAGCTTTCTTT. Its translation: CASSLISGQGWDTEAFF. The chain uses TRBV7-6 and TRBJ1-1; 10 bases are shared with TRBD1. This CDR3 has 17 residues. V shed 2 bases, J shed 3 bases, and the junction held 9 bases outside the gene matches. Germline V lookup: CDR1 SGHVS, CDR2 FNYEAQ.

The rearrangement joins TRBV9 to TRBJ2-1; 7 nucleotides align to TRBD2. The CDR3 is 15 amino acids. CDR1 and CDR2 from the germline V gene are SGDLS and YYNGEE. Trimming removed 0 bases from V and 4 bases from J; junction bases left unmatched: 4. The CDR3 sequence is CASSVVDSGYNEQFF. Written as DNA, the CDR3 is TGTGCCAGCAGCGTAGTGGATAGCGGGTACAATGAGCAGTTCTTC. Complete variable domain (other parts from reference TRBV9 and TRBJ2-1): DSGVTQTPKHLITATGQRVTLRCSPRSGDLSVYWYQQSLDQGLQFLIQYYNGEERAKGNILERFSAQQFPDLHSELNLSSLELGDSALYFCASSVVDSGYNEQFFGPGTRLTVL.

This clone was counted once. V and J are TRBV27 and TRBJ1-2; 7 positions agree with TRBD1. The CDR3 has 13 amino acids. V gave up 6 bases and J gave up 8 bases; unmatched junction bases: 9. Germline CDR1 is MNHEY and CDR2 is SMNVEV (reference sequence). Written as DNA, the CDR3 is TGTGCCAGCAGACCGACAGGGCTCGGGGGCTACACCTTC. Translated: CASRPTGLGGYTF.

The chain recombines TRBV27 with TRBJ2-7, with 8 bases lining up with TRBD1. V shed 2 bases and J 5 bases; nucleotides not matched to a gene: 5. CDR1 is MNHEY and CDR2 is SMNVEV in the germline V gene (reference sequence). The CDR3 runs to 14 residues. The CDR3 DNA follows: TGTGCCAGCAGTTTAGTGGACAGGGACAACGAGCAGTACTTC. Protein sequence: CASSLVDRDNEQYF.

V is TRBV30 and J is TRBJ2-3; 9 positions match TRBD2. Germline CDR1 reads GTSNPN; CDR2 reads SVGIG (reference sequence). The length of the CDR3 is 16 residues. V was pared by 7 bases and J by 2 bases, with 13 bases of the junction left unmatched. The CDR3 sequence is CASARGVAGATDTQYF. As DNA, the CDR3 is TGTGCCTCCGCCAGGGGGGTAGCGGGGGCCACAGATACGCAGTATTTT.

The rearrangement joins TRBV6-5 to TRBJ2-5; D might be TRBD2 (5 bases). The J call may be incorrect, as the DNA end agrees better with TRBJ2-7. CDR3 length: 13 residues. Per germline, CDR1 MNHEY and CDR2 SVGAGI. In DNA form, the CDR3 reads TGTGCCAGCAGTTACTCGTCGGGAAGCGAGCAGTACTTC. It encodes CASSYSSGSEQYF.

This sequence joins TRBV7-3 and TRBJ2-3, with D possibly being TRBD2 (6 bases). CDR3 length equals 17 residues. CDR1 is SGHTA and CDR2 is FQGTGA in the germline V gene. Trimming stripped 5 bases from V and 3 bases from J, with 21 bases between. The CDR3 DNA reads as TGTGCCAGCAGCCCTAAAGGGTCCGGGGGTCCGACAGATACGCAGTATTTT. Translated: CASSPKGSGGPTDTQYF.

In this sample, this clone turned up once. The chain couples TRBV7-2 to TRBJ2-7, with TRBD2 matching over 8 bases. CDR1 is SGHTA and CDR2 is FQGNSA in the germline V gene. V shed 2 bases and J 1 base; nucleotides not matched to a gene: 4. The CDR3 contains 15 residues. The CDR3 region is CASSLQAGASYEQYF. In DNA form, the CDR3 reads TGTGCCAGCAGCTTACAAGCGGGAGCATCCTACGAGCAGTACTTC.

This chain links TRBV7-9 with TRBJ2-3, with 8 bases aligning to TRBD1. Germline lookup yields CDR1 SEHNR and CDR2 FQNEAQ (reference sequence). After removal of 5 bases from V and 4 bases from J, the junction contained 11 bases not matched to a gene. The CDR3 is made up of 16 amino acids. In DNA, the CDR3 is TGTGCCAGCAGCCACTACACAGGGGGACTTCCAGATACGCAGTATTTT. This encodes CASSHYTGGLPDTQYF.

J is TRBJ1-6 and V is TRBV6-1, with 8 bases matching TRBD1. CDR3 length: 15 amino acids. V shed 5 bases, J shed 7 bases, and the junction held 7 bases outside the gene matches. CDR1 and CDR2 (germline): MNHNS, SASEGT. The CDR3, as DNA: TGTGCCAGCAGTACCCTGACAGGGGCGAATTCACCCCTCCACTTT. Its protein is CASSTLTGANSPLHF.

This chain connects TRBV2 to TRBJ2-7; no clear D. CDR3 size: 11 residues. V was trimmed by 7 bases and J by 6 bases, leaving 10 bases between them. CDR1 and CDR2 from the germline V gene are SNHLY and FYNNEI. CDR3 amino acids: CASMRWPEQYF. In DNA, the CDR3 is TGTGCCAGCATGAGGTGGCCCGAGCAGTACTTC. Combining the CDR3 with reference TRBV2 and TRBJ2-7 gives the whole variable domain EPEVTQTPSHQVTQMGQEVILRCVPISNHLYFYWYRQILGQKVEFLVSFYNNEISEKSEIFDDQFSVERPDGSNFTLKIRSTKLEDSAMYFCASMRWPEQYFGPGTRLTVT.